This passage covers 28 T cell receptor beta chains from one sample sequenced in a study of blood T cell repertoires in COVID-19. Clones were read by immunoSEQ multiplex PCR, and TCRdb kept only the in-frame ones, dropping some. The sample lists tens of thousands of clones; under 80% were seen once. Sequenced sample: peripheral blood. The receptor set was obtained from a human donor in a cohort sampled during active COVID-19.

This clone was detected only once. DNA for the CDR3: TGTGCCAGCAGCTTTTCGGGATCCACAGATACGCAGTATTTT. As protein: CASSFSGSTDTQYF. This chain uses TRBV7-2 with TRBJ2-3; tentatively, D is TRBD2 (5 bases). This CDR3 is built from 14 residues. The V gene's germline CDR1 is SGHTA and CDR2 FQGNSA. Between the trimmed V and J ends, which lost 3 bases and 2 bases, there was a span of 9 bases.

V is TRBV5-1 and J is TRBJ2-1; 7 nucleotides line up with TRBD1. The CDR3 is made up of 15 amino acids. Unmatched junction bases numbered 11, after V lost 4 bases and J lost 7 bases. Germline CDR1 and CDR2: SGHRS and YFSETQ. The DNA for the CDR3 is TGCGCCAGCAGCACCCGACAGGGAGTTACAAATGAGCAGTTCTTC. Its translation: CASSTRQGVTNEQFF.

This clone was detected a few times. The gene calls are TRBV11-2 and TRBJ2-5; 8 positions match TRBD2. J gave up 5 bases and V 0 bases, and 8 bases lay outside the gene matches. CDR1 is SGHAT and CDR2 is FQNNGV in the germline V gene. The CDR3 runs 16 residues. The CDR3 bases are TGTGCCAGCAGCTTAGATCTTGGCGGGGGGTGGGAGACCCAGTACTTC. Residues: CASSLDLGGGWETQYF. Complete variable domain (other parts from reference TRBV11-2 and TRBJ2-5): EAGVAQSPRYKIIEKRQSVAFWCNPISGHATLYWYQQILGQGPKLLIQFQNNGVVDDSQLPKDRFSAERLKGVDSTLKIQPAKLEDSAVYLCASSLDLGGGWETQYFGPGTRLLVL.

The chain employs TRBV9 and TRBJ1-2; TRBD1 might be the D (5 bases). Trimming stripped 2 bases from V and 2 bases from J, with 10 bases between. Germline lookup yields CDR1 SGDLS and CDR2 YYNGEE. The CDR3 contains 14 residues. The chain's CDR3 is CASSVAGGNYGYTF. The CDR3, as DNA: TGTGCCAGCAGCGTTGCCGGGGGGAACTATGGCTACACCTTC.

The chain recombines TRBV10-2 with TRBJ2-7, with 7 bases identical to TRBD1. This CDR3 has 13 residues. Germline lookup yields CDR1 WSHSY and CDR2 SAAADI. Germline trimming cut 11 bases from V and 2 bases from J; bases unmatched to any gene: 9. CDR3 in amino acids: CAAREQGTYEQYF. CDR3 sequence (DNA): TGCGCCGCCCGGGAACAGGGGACCTACGAGCAGTACTTC.

This clone has more than one count but fewer than ten. The V gene is TRBV19, the J gene TRBJ2-6; D might be TRBD1 (6 bases). This CDR3 is 16 amino acids long. Germline CDR1 and CDR2: LNHDA and SQIVND (reference sequence). V lost 10 bases and J lost 3, with 19 bases in between. The CDR3 sequence is CATNSRGVGGANVLTF. The CDR3 coding sequence is TGTGCCACGAACTCCAGGGGAGTGGGTGGGGCCAACGTCCTGACTTTC.

The chain recombines TRBV6-1 with TRBJ1-2, with a weak D call TRBD1 (5 bases). The V and J ends lost 2 bases and 2 bases respectively, with 6 bases between them. Germline CDR1 is MNHNS and CDR2 is SASEGT. The CDR3 runs to 13 residues. The CDR3 DNA is TGTGCCAGCAGTGAAACAGGAAACTATGGCTACACCTTC. This translates into CASSETGNYGYTF.

This rearrangement joins TRBV7-9 to TRBJ1-2; tentatively, D is TRBD1 (5 bases). The length of the CDR3 is 15 residues. The germline V gene has CDR1 SEHNR and CDR2 FQNEAQ (reference sequence). Trimming left V 1 base short and J 8 bases short, with 17 bases between. This chain's CDR3 is CASSLEKMGDFGYTF. CDR3 nucleotides: TGTGCCAGCAGCTTAGAGAAAATGGGGGACTTCGGCTACACCTTC.

The chain couples TRBV19 to TRBJ1-1; 7 nucleotides align to TRBD1. This CDR3 is built from 16 residues. CDR1 is LNHDA and CDR2 is SQIVND in the germline V gene (reference sequence). With 6 bases clipped from V and 2 bases from J, the junction kept 12 bases outside the gene matches. CDR3 DNA: TGTGCCAGTAGCCCCATTGTGACAGGGAAAAACACTGAAGCTTTCTTT. This gives the protein CASSPIVTGKNTEAFF.

The rearrangement links TRBV24-1 to TRBJ2-3; the match to TRBD2 covers 9 bases. This CDR3 has 15 residues. The V gene end was trimmed by 3 bases and the J gene end by 6 bases; junction bases not matched to a gene: 6. From germline, CDR1 is KGHDR and CDR2 SFDVKD. CDR3 region: CATSDVAGDRDTQYF. In DNA form, the CDR3 reads TGTGCCACCAGTGATGTAGCGGGGGACCGCGATACGCAGTATTTT.

The rearrangement links TRBV5-1 to TRBJ2-7, with 8 bases aligning to TRBD1. CDR1 and CDR2 (germline): SGHRS, YFSETQ. This CDR3 region has 17 residues. Losses at the gene ends were 2 bases for V and 2 bases for J; bases not matched to a gene: 12. CDR3 region: CASSFWTGTVSTYEQYF. The CDR3 nucleotides read TGCGCCAGCAGCTTTTGGACAGGGACGGTTTCCACCTACGAGCAGTACTTC.

The J gene is TRBJ2-6, the V gene TRBV18, with D possibly TRBD2 on 5 matching bases. The V gene lost 1 base and the J gene lost 3 bases, with 16 bases spanning the gap. Germline lookup yields CDR1 KGHSH and CDR2 LQKENI. This CDR3 has 18 residues. CDR3 DNA: TGTGCCAGCTCACCACGGCCCGTTTCCGCGGGTGGGGCCAACGTCCTGACTTTC. Encoded protein: CASSPRPVSAGGANVLTF.

The chain recombines TRBV19 with TRBJ1-3; D perhaps matches TRBD1 (5 bases). The CDR3 totals 14 residues. CDR1 and CDR2 from the germline V gene are LNHDA and SQIVND (reference sequence). Trimming left V 7 bases short and J 5 bases short, with 15 bases between. The CDR3 sequence is CASIPLQGRNTIYF. The DNA of the CDR3 is TGTGCCAGTATACCCCTCCAGGGTAGAAACACCATATATTTT.

This chain links TRBV5-1 with TRBJ2-3, with TRBD2 identical over 10 bases. Trimming removed 0 bases from V and 8 bases from J; junction bases left unmatched: 9. Germline V gene data show CDR1 as SGHRS and CDR2 as YFSETQ. This CDR3 is built from 16 residues. In nucleotides, the CDR3 is TGCGCCAGCAGCTTGGATGGGGCTAGCGGGGGAAGTACGCAGTATTTT. The encoded protein is CASSLDGASGGSTQYF.

The rearrangement joins TRBV5-5 to TRBJ1-6, with D unresolved. Germline V gives CDR1 SGHKS, CDR2 YYEKEE (reference sequence). Trimming removed 0 bases at V and 5 bases at J, with 9 bases between. The CDR3 is 15 amino acids. The CDR3: CASSLEPGNNSPLHF. For the CDR3, the DNA is TGTGCCAGCAGCTTGGAGCCGGGTAATAATTCACCCCTCCACTTT.

This clone was seen a few times. V gene TRBV7-9 combines with J gene TRBJ2-3, with D perhaps matching TRBD2 (6 bases). The germline CDR1 and CDR2 sequences are SEHNR and FQNEAQ (reference sequence). This CDR3 region has 14 residues. The V end lost 5 bases, the J end lost 3 bases, and 12 bases lay between the germline ends. The CDR3 DNA follows: TGTGCCAGCAGCCCAGGGCTAGCGACAGATACGCAGTATTTT. It translates to CASSPGLATDTQYF.

The genes are TRBV2 and TRBJ2-7; 9 positions agree with TRBD1. V lost 3 bases, J lost 3 bases, and 6 bases stayed unmatched. Germline loops: CDR1 SNHLY, CDR2 FYNNEI. The CDR3 is made up of 15 amino acids. Here the CDR3 DNA reads TGTGCCAGCAGTGATTACGGGACAGGGAGCTACGAGCAGTACTTC. Amino acid sequence: CASSDYGTGSYEQYF.

The chain uses TRBV10-1 and TRBJ2-1; the D gene is possibly TRBD2 (5 bases). Trimming took 4 bases from V and 10 from J, leaving 11 bases between them. CDR3 length equals 12 residues. CDR1 WNHNN and CDR2 SYGVQD come from the germline V gene (reference sequence). The DNA of the CDR3 is TGCGCCAGCAGTGGTCAGGCGGGCGAGCAGTTCTTC. Translated: CASSGQAGEQFF.

The chain joins TRBV18 to TRBJ1-3, with D perhaps matching TRBD1 (5 bases). The CDR3 extends over 14 amino acids. Germline V lookup: CDR1 KGHSH, CDR2 LQKENI. With 3 bases removed from V and 4 bases from J, the gap between germline ends came to 10 bases. This chain's CDR3 is CASSPDRKGNTIYF. In DNA form, the CDR3 reads TGTGCCAGCTCACCTGACAGAAAAGGAAACACCATATATTTT.

The genes are TRBV7-2 and TRBJ2-1; 15 nucleotides match TRBD2. Germline-derived CDR1 and CDR2 are SGHTA and FQGNSA. V was clipped by 4 bases and J by 15 bases; unmatched bases: 7. The CDR3 consists of 14 residues. This CDR3 is CASSSGLAGGLGFF. CDR3 bases: TGTGCCAGCAGCTCAGGACTAGCGGGGGGGCTAGGGTTCTTC.

This chain joins TRBV19 and TRBJ2-7, with 7 positions matching TRBD1. V lost 6 bases and J lost 2; bases outside the gene matches: 4. Germline V lookup: CDR1 LNHDA, CDR2 SQIVND (reference sequence). This CDR3 is 13 amino acids long. CDR3 region: CASRRTGPYEQYF. CDR3 sequence (DNA): TGTGCCAGTAGAAGGACAGGACCCTACGAGCAGTACTTC.

The CDR3, as DNA: TGTGCCAGCAGCGTTGAACAGGGGACTCGCGAGCAGTACTTC. Amino acid sequence: CASSVEQGTREQYF. The chain uses TRBV9 and TRBJ2-7; TRBD1 is a possible D gene (7 bases). In germline, CDR1 is SGDLS, CDR2 YYNGEE. Trimming pared 2 bases from V and 6 bases from J, leaving 15 bases between. This CDR3 region has 14 residues.

Regarding this clone: This sample also contains other DNA sequences that code for the same CDR3. J is TRBJ2-7 and V is TRBV5-6; no reliable D call. This CDR3 contains 12 residues. V was shortened by 2 bases and J by 0 bases, with 3 bases between the two germline ends. The germline V gene has CDR1 SGHDT and CDR2 YYEEEE. The CDR3 sequence: CASSLLSYEQYF. The CDR3 DNA reads TGTGCCAGCAGCTTACTCTCCTACGAGCAGTACTTC.

This CDR3 reads CASSRRGLTDTQYF. CDR3 in DNA: TGTGCCAGCAGCCGCCGCGGATTAACAGATACGCAGTATTTT. V and J are TRBV11-2 and TRBJ2-3; no clear D. V was clipped by 5 bases and J by 3 bases, with 12 bases between them. CDR1 and CDR2 (germline): SGHAT, FQNNGV. The CDR3 runs 14 residues.

This chain joins TRBV2 and TRBJ1-5, with D possibly TRBD1 on 6 matching bases. Looked up from germline, CDR1 is SNHLY and CDR2 is FYNNEI. Trimming took 7 bases from V and 3 from J, leaving 13 bases between them. This CDR3 region has 14 residues. The CDR3: CASKQGPTNQPQHF. The CDR3 nucleotides read TGTGCCAGCAAACAGGGCCCCACCAATCAGCCCCAGCATTTT.

The V and J genes are TRBV2 and TRBJ2-7; 12 bases agree with TRBD2. Germline trimming cut 6 bases from V and 12 bases from J; bases unmatched to any gene: 9. The CDR3 sequence is 13 residues long. Per the germline V gene, CDR1 is SNHLY and CDR2 is FYNNEI. The CDR3 sequence is CASSGRLAGELYF. The CDR3 DNA follows: TGTGCCAGCAGCGGAAGACTAGCGGGGGAACTGTACTTC.

The chain employs TRBV12-5 and TRBJ2-4; 9 bases line up with TRBD1. Germline values: CDR1 LGHNT, CDR2 FRNRAP. With V trimmed by 6 bases and J by 4 bases, 4 bases remained unmatched. This CDR3 region has 14 residues. The CDR3 reads CASGRGQGKNIQYF. The DNA of the CDR3 is TGTGCTAGTGGCCGGGGACAGGGAAAAAACATTCAGTACTTC.

This chain links TRBV5-4 with TRBJ2-7, with 10 nucleotides matching TRBD2. Germline-derived CDR1 and CDR2 are SGHNT and YYREEE (reference sequence). Germline trimming cut 4 bases from V and 2 bases from J; bases unmatched to any gene: 6. The CDR3 runs to 15 residues. This CDR3 reads CASSTPTSGPYEQYF. Here the CDR3 DNA reads TGTGCCAGCAGCACACCGACTAGCGGGCCCTACGAGCAGTACTTC.